This T cell receptor (beta chain) is drawn from a study of T cells in Graves' hyperthyroidism and ophthalmopathy. Broader study findings: Blood also held most thyroid clonotypes expanded beyond 0.001.

Concerning this clonotype: Its antigen is unidentified.

Uncontrolled infection, other autoimmune disease, pregnancy or lactation led to exclusion. Trimming took off 8 bases at V and 3 bases at J, with 14 bases between the two ends. Germline-derived CDR1 and CDR2 are SQVTM and ANQGSEA. The CDR3 is made up of 13 amino acids. Amplified TCR beta CDR3 regions derived from RNA transcripts. The HTBI primer set drove a first-round RT-PCR of the TCR CDR3. TCRdb passed the multiplex PCR reads through MiXCR, listing each CDR3 protein once. This sample carries approximately 640,000 distinct CDR3 sequences, less than 45% of them seen once, and the ten largest clones take approximately 7.2%.

The TCR was taken from an adult man with Graves' disease, either hyperthyroidism or ophthalmopathy (not recorded which). J is TRBJ1-5 and V is TRBV29-1, with D perhaps TRBD1 (6 bases). Sequenced sample: peripheral blood or thyroid tissue (not recorded which). DNA of the CDR3: TGCAGCTTTAGACCAGGGGTCAATCAGCCCCAGCATTTT. It encodes CSFRPGVNQPQHF. Filled out from reference TRBV29-1 and TRBJ1-5, the complete variable domain reads SAVISQKPSRDICQRGTSLTIQCQVDSQVTMMFWYRQQPGQSLTLIATANQGSEATYESGFVIDKFPISRPNLTFSTLTVSNMSPEDSSIYLCSFRPGVNQPQHFGDGTRLSIL.